One and the same sample provided the 32 T cell receptor beta chains below, sequenced in a study of OX40 agonist ivuxolimab in advanced cancers. The method was immunoSEQ multiplex PCR; TCRdb's version includes in-frame clones alone and lacks a portion of them. Of 45,000 to 65,000 clones listed, around 77% are singletons. The sequencing used CD4+ or CD8+ T cells sorted from blood, collected in a trial of the OX40 agonist ivuxolimab. The receptors stem from an adult with an advanced solid tumor such as melanoma, head and neck, liver or kidney cancer.

This chain connects TRBV14 to TRBJ2-5; D perhaps matches TRBD2 (6 bases). This CDR3 region has 16 residues. V lost 4 bases to trimming and J lost 1 base, with 16 bases between them. CDR1 is SGHDN and CDR2 is FVKESK in the germline V gene. As DNA, the CDR3 is TGTGCCAGCAGCCCGATCGGGCGGGGAGGCCAAGAGACCCAGTACTTC. This sequence encodes CASSPIGRGGQETQYF.

The chain is built from TRBV6-5 and TRBJ1-1; no clear D gene. The CDR3 length is 13 residues. Germline V gene lookup returns CDR1 MNHEY and CDR2 SVGAGI. The ends were cut back, 0 bases at V and 1 base at J, with 3 bases in the middle. Here the CDR3 reads CASSYSQNTEAFF. In DNA form, the CDR3 reads TGTGCCAGCAGTTACTCGCAGAACACTGAAGCTTTCTTT.

V is TRBV28 and J is TRBJ2-7, with D maybe TRBD2 (6 bases). The CDR3 covers 14 residues. Germline lookup yields CDR1 MDHEN and CDR2 SYDVKM. The V end lost 4 bases, the J end lost 1 base, and 11 bases lay between the germline ends. CDR3 in amino acids: CASSSSGPSYEQYF. The CDR3 bases are TGTGCCAGCAGTTCGAGCGGGCCATCCTACGAGCAGTACTTC.

This clone was observed once. The gene calls are TRBV7-3 and TRBJ2-1, with TRBD2 matching 8 bases. With V trimmed by 1 base and J by 7 bases, 9 bases remained unmatched. The length of the CDR3 is 16 residues. CDR1 is SGHTA and CDR2 is FQGTGA in the germline V gene. CDR3 in amino acids: CASSLNRAGALNEQFF. The CDR3, as DNA: TGTGCCAGCAGCTTAAATAGAGCGGGGGCTCTGAATGAGCAGTTCTTC.

This chain connects TRBV11-3 to TRBJ2-1; possibly TRBD2 for D (6 bases). V was trimmed by 1 base and J by 10 bases, leaving 11 bases between them. CDR3 size: 13 residues. The germline V gene encodes CDR1 SGHNT and CDR2 YENEEA. CDR3 nucleotide sequence: TGTGCCAGCAGCTTAGGGGGGGTCAAAGAGCAGTTCTTC. Protein: CASSLGGVKEQFF.

V and J are TRBV5-1 and TRBJ1-1, with D perhaps matching TRBD1 (6 bases). The V end was cut by 0 bases, the J end by 0 bases, with 9 bases between. The CDR3 is 15 residues long. CDR1 and CDR2 (germline): SGHRS, YFSETQ. The CDR3, as DNA: TGCGCCAGCAGCTTGGCGGGGGCAATGAACACTGAAGCTTTCTTT. Protein: CASSLAGAMNTEAFF.

This clone showed up many times. V gene TRBV10-1 combines with J gene TRBJ2-5; TRBD2 aligns across 11 bases. CDR1 is WNHNN, CDR2 SYGVQD, per germline (reference sequence). The CDR3 consists of 16 residues. Trimming cost V 8 bases and J 0 bases; bases outside gene matches: 8. CDR3 DNA sequence: TGCGCCAGCTCCTCCTCGGGACTAGCGGACCAAGAGACCCAGTACTTC. This sequence encodes CASSSSGLADQETQYF.

The chain carries TRBV6-1 and TRBJ2-3; 9 nucleotides agree with TRBD1. Looked up from germline, CDR1 is MNHNS and CDR2 is SASEGT. The CDR3 loop spans 15 amino acids. V trimming: 6 bases; J trimming: 0 bases; junction bases outside the gene matches: 4. Here the CDR3 reads CASSLDRGSTDTQYF. CDR3 DNA sequence: TGTGCCAGCAGCCTAGACAGGGGGAGCACAGATACGCAGTATTTT.

The chain joins TRBV11-2 to TRBJ1-1; D is undetermined. The germline gives CDR1 SGHAT, CDR2 FQNNGV. Trimming left V 7 bases short and J 6 bases short, with 12 bases between. The CDR3 has 12 amino acids. DNA for the CDR3: TGTGCCAGCACCCAGCCTGGGGCTGAAGCTTTCTTT. Its protein product is CASTQPGAEAFF. The full variable domain, in which reference TRBV11-2 and TRBJ1-1 provide the parts outside the CDR3, is EAGVAQSPRYKIIEKRQSVAFWCNPISGHATLYWYQQILGQGPKLLIQFQNNGVVDDSQLPKDRFSAERLKGVDSTLKIQPAKLEDSAVYLCASTQPGAEAFFGQGTRLTVV.

This clone was seen once. The chain combines TRBV5-6 with TRBJ2-2; D is unresolved. CDR1 is SGHDT, CDR2 YYEEEE, per germline. Trimming removed 1 base from V and 4 bases from J, with 5 bases in between. This CDR3 has 13 amino acids. The CDR3 sequence: CASSLWGTGELFF. CDR3 nucleotides: TGTGCCAGCAGCTTGTGGGGCACCGGGGAGCTGTTTTTT.

A word on this clone: In the same sample, other DNA sequences code for this CDR3. This chain joins TRBV28 and TRBJ2-4, with D hard to call. Germline assignment: CDR1 MDHEN and CDR2 SYDVKM. CDR3 size: 13 residues. V lost 3 bases and J 0 bases, leaving 3 bases between the germline ends. The CDR3 nucleotides read TGTGCCAGCAGTTTGGTAGCCAAAAACATTCAGTACTTC. Translated, it gives CASSLVAKNIQYF.

The rearrangement joins TRBV5-1 to TRBJ1-1; no definite D call. V lost 7 bases and J 1 base, leaving 8 bases between the germline ends. Looked up from germline, CDR1 is SGHRS and CDR2 is YFSETQ. This CDR3 is 12 amino acids long. CDR3 protein: CASRTSNTEAFF. Here the CDR3 DNA reads TGCGCCAGCCGCACGTCGAACACTGAAGCTTTCTTT.

The chain is built from TRBV29-1 and TRBJ1-2, with D unclear. Between the trimmed V and J ends, which lost 4 bases and 4 bases, there was a span of 10 bases. The CDR3 sequence is 12 residues long. The germline CDR1 and CDR2 sequences are SQVTM and ANQGSEA. The CDR3 sequence: CSVVRSTYGYTF. The DNA of the CDR3 is TGCAGCGTTGTAAGGTCCACCTATGGCTACACCTTC.

The chain combines TRBV15 with TRBJ2-1; 7 nucleotides agree with TRBD2. The V gene end was trimmed by 1 base and the J gene end by 10 bases; junction bases not matched to a gene: 10. The germline V gene encodes CDR1 LNHNV and CDR2 YYDKDF (reference sequence). The CDR3 consists of 15 residues. CDR3 amino acids: CATSRGRRAGLEQFF. For the CDR3, the DNA is TGTGCCACCAGCAGAGGAAGACGAGCGGGGCTCGAGCAGTTCTTC.

The V gene is TRBV6-5, the J gene TRBJ2-5; perhaps TRBD2 as D (5 bases). The germline V gene has CDR1 MNHEY and CDR2 SVGAGI. The CDR3 contains 13 residues. V lost 1 base to trimming and J lost 3 bases, with 6 bases between them. The CDR3 DNA sequence: TGTGCCAGCAGTTACTGGGGAGAAGAGACCCAGTACTTC. Translated, it gives CASSYWGEETQYF.

The J gene is TRBJ1-1, the V gene TRBV6-1; maybe TRBD1 (6 bases). V was cut by 11 bases and J by 0 bases, with 16 bases left in between. CDR3 length: 14 residues. Germline V gene data show CDR1 as MNHNS and CDR2 as SASEGT. As DNA, the CDR3 is TGTGCCTCCTGCGGGGGGGCCGTGAACACTGAAGCTTTCTTT. It codes for CASCGGAVNTEAFF.

This clone occurred a few times. The J gene is TRBJ1-1, the V gene TRBV5-1; possibly TRBD1 for D (6 bases). The CDR3 covers 14 residues. The V and J ends lost 5 bases and 3 bases respectively, with 14 bases between them. In germline, CDR1 is SGHRS, CDR2 YFSETQ. The CDR3: CASSFGTLDTEAFF. The CDR3 DNA reads as TGCGCCAGCAGTTTCGGGACATTGGACACTGAAGCTTTCTTT.

The chain links TRBV10-1 to TRBJ2-5, with D possibly being TRBD2 (5 bases). V was shortened by 11 bases and J by 5 bases, with 15 bases between the two germline ends. The CDR3 contains 12 residues. Germline V gene data show CDR1 as WNHNN and CDR2 as SYGVQD (reference sequence). CDR3 sequence: CAWRARRETQYF. The CDR3 DNA sequence: TGCGCCTGGAGAGCCCGGAGGGAGACCCAGTACTTC.

This chain uses TRBV5-4 with TRBJ2-1; 13 bases are a match to TRBD2. CDR1 and CDR2 (germline): SGHNT, YYREEE (reference sequence). V gave up 4 bases and J gave up 8 bases; unmatched junction bases: 9. This CDR3 contains 16 residues. CDR3 loop: CASSTPGLAGRYEQFF. For the CDR3, the DNA is TGTGCCAGCAGCACTCCGGGACTAGCGGGGCGGTATGAGCAGTTCTTC.

This chain connects TRBV11-2 to TRBJ1-2, with D hard to call. Germline V CDR1 and CDR2: SGHAT, FQNNGV. This CDR3 has 14 amino acids. The germline V and J ends were trimmed by 2 bases and 8 bases, with 15 bases remaining between them. DNA for the CDR3: TGTGCCAGCAGCTTATCCGGATTGGAACGGGGCTACACCTTC. This encodes CASSLSGLERGYTF. Full variable domain (outside the CDR3, taken from reference TRBV11-2 and TRBJ1-2): EAGVAQSPRYKIIEKRQSVAFWCNPISGHATLYWYQQILGQGPKLLIQFQNNGVVDDSQLPKDRFSAERLKGVDSTLKIQPAKLEDSAVYLCASSLSGLERGYTFGSGTRLTVV.

The chain links TRBV7-2 to TRBJ1-6; D is uncertain. V was cut by 2 bases and J by 7 bases, with 3 bases left in between. CDR1 and CDR2 from the germline V gene are SGHTA and FQGNSA. This CDR3 comprises 12 residues. CDR3 nucleotide sequence: TGTGCCAGCAGCTTAACGAATTCACCCCTCCACTTT. It specifies CASSLTNSPLHF.

This clone was detected only once. The rearrangement uses TRBV5-6 and TRBJ2-7; either TRBD1 or TRBD2 may supply D (6 bases each). The CDR3 sequence is 13 residues long. The germline CDR1 and CDR2 sequences are SGHDT and YYEEEE. V lost 4 bases, J lost 4 bases, and 12 bases lay in between. The CDR3 reads CASSRGGWYEQYF. In nucleotides, the CDR3 is TGTGCCAGCAGCCGAGGGGGGTGGTACGAGCAGTACTTC.

The sample holds a few counts of this clone. The chain carries TRBV6-5 and TRBJ1-2; tentative D call: TRBD1 (6 bases). V lost 5 bases and J lost 4, with 8 bases in between. The CDR3 length is 12 residues. Germline values: CDR1 MNHEY, CDR2 SVGAGI. CDR3 sequence: CASSVQGYGYTF. The CDR3 DNA is TGTGCCAGCAGTGTACAGGGCTATGGCTACACCTTC.

The chain joins TRBV18 to TRBJ2-7; D is unclear. V shed 6 bases and J shed 0 bases, with 3 bases lying between them. The germline V gene has CDR1 KGHSH and CDR2 LQKENI. The CDR3 is 11 residues long. CDR3 region: CASSRSYEQYF. The CDR3 DNA sequence: TGTGCCAGCTCCCGCTCCTACGAGCAGTACTTC.

In this sample, this clone turned up once. The CDR3 loop is CASSQSGGVRETQYF. The CDR3 bases are TGTGCCAGCTCACAAAGCGGGGGAGTCCGGGAGACCCAGTACTTC. This chain joins TRBV18 and TRBJ2-5; 8 bases map to TRBD2. Losses at the gene ends were 4 bases for V and 5 bases for J; bases not matched to a gene: 9. CDR3 length equals 15 residues. The V gene's germline CDR1 is KGHSH and CDR2 LQKENI.

CDR3 coding DNA: TGTGCCAGCAGCCAAGTTCCGGCGCCTAATAATTCACCCCTCCACTTT. Amino acids: CASSQVPAPNNSPLHF. V is TRBV14 and J is TRBJ1-6; D unresolved. Trimming removed 1 base from V and 5 bases from J, with 12 bases in between. The CDR3 has 16 residues. Germline V lookup: CDR1 SGHDN, CDR2 FVKESK.

Details on this clone: Other DNA sequences in the same sample also yield this CDR3. V gene TRBV6-6 combines with J gene TRBJ1-5; D gene ambiguous. CDR1 is MNHNY, CDR2 SVGAGI, per germline (reference sequence). The CDR3 loop spans 13 amino acids. V was cut by 5 bases and J by 4 bases, with 9 bases left in between. The CDR3 DNA follows: TGTGCCAGCAGTCCGGGAGGGAATCAGCCCCAGCATTTT. Translating it yields CASSPGGNQPQHF.

This sequence joins TRBV28 and TRBJ2-3; D may be TRBD1 (5 bases). The CDR3 is 15 residues long. Trimming removed 3 bases from V and 0 bases from J, with 10 bases in between. Germline V CDR1 and CDR2: MDHEN, SYDVKM. This chain's CDR3 is CASSFQGFSTDTQYF. The CDR3 DNA is TGTGCCAGCAGTTTTCAGGGTTTTAGCACAGATACGCAGTATTTT.

The chain combines TRBV2 with TRBJ2-5; 9 nucleotides align to TRBD2. CDR1 is SNHLY and CDR2 is FYNNEI in the germline V gene. Germline trimming cut 3 bases from V and 4 bases from J; bases unmatched to any gene: 6. The CDR3 sequence is 15 residues long. DNA of the CDR3: TGTGCCAGCAGTGACTCGCGGGGGGGCCCAGAGACCCAGTACTTC. It encodes CASSDSRGGPETQYF.

This clone was counted a few times. The chain recombines TRBV18 with TRBJ2-1; D might be TRBD2 (5 bases). V lost 6 bases to trimming and J lost 4 bases, with 10 bases between them. The CDR3 sequence is 13 residues long. Germline loops: CDR1 KGHSH, CDR2 LQKENI. The CDR3 region is CASSADSYNEQFF. As DNA, the CDR3 is TGTGCCAGCTCCGCGGACTCTTACAATGAGCAGTTCTTC.

CDR3 protein: CASSLEPAGNQPQHF. CDR3 nucleotides: TGCGCCAGCAGCTTGGAGCCCGCTGGCAATCAGCCCCAGCATTTT. The J gene is TRBJ1-5, the V gene TRBV5-1; unclear D gene. Germline V gives CDR1 SGHRS, CDR2 YFSETQ. This CDR3 is 15 amino acids long. Between the trimmed V and J ends, which lost 0 bases and 2 bases, there was a span of 9 bases.

Here the CDR3 reads CASSNQGRAYGYTF. The CDR3 DNA reads TGTGCCAGCTCCAACCAGGGCAGAGCCTATGGCTACACCTTC. V gene TRBV18 combines with J gene TRBJ1-2, with a weak D call TRBD1 (5 bases). The V gene's germline CDR1 is KGHSH and CDR2 LQKENI. The germline V and J ends were trimmed by 6 bases and 4 bases, with 15 bases remaining between them. There are 14 residues in the CDR3. Drawing the rest from reference TRBV18 and TRBJ1-2, the complete variable domain is NAGVMQNPRHLVRRRGQEARLRCSPMKGHSHVYWYRQLPEEGLKFMVYLQKENIIDESGMPKERFSAEFPKEGPSILRIQQVVRGDSAAYFCASSNQGRAYGYTFGSGTRLTVV.